The 30 T cell receptor beta chains presented below share a single source sample, sequenced in a study of Graves' ophthalmopathy and Graves' hyperthyroidism. TCR beta CDR3 amplification used RNA transcripts. The first-round RT-PCR employed HTBI primers together with the Qiagen OneStep RT-PCR kit. A multiplex PCR was then performed as the second round. TCRdb ran MiXCR on the multiplex PCR reads and lists one entry per CDR3 protein. Of 200,000 to 300,000 distinct CDR3 sequences listed, 45% to 55% are singletons. The sequencing sample was made of peripheral blood. All receptors come from an adult man with Graves' ophthalmopathy.

This clonotype was picked up many times. This chain links TRBV15 with TRBJ1-6; D perhaps matches TRBD1 (5 bases). Germline V gene lookup returns CDR1 LNHNV and CDR2 YYDKDF (reference sequence). The CDR3 spans 14 residues. V lost 2 bases and J lost 5, with 7 bases in between. The CDR3 DNA reads as TGTGCCACCAGCAGAAGGGGCGATAATTCACCCCTCCACTTT. Its protein is CATSRRGDNSPLHF.

Notes on this clonotype: Its ends do not fully match the called genes, so a read error is possible. The J gene is TRBJ1-2, the V gene TRBV7-9; 7 nucleotides align to TRBD1. This CDR3 spans 14 amino acids. Germline V lookup: CDR1 SEHNR, CDR2 FQNEAQ (reference sequence). The CDR3 nucleotides read TGTGCCACCAGCGTGGGGACAGTCAACTATGGCTACACCTTC. This gives the protein CATSVGTVNYGYTF.

V is TRBV11-2 and J is TRBJ1-1, with TRBD1 identical over 7 bases. The CDR3 consists of 15 residues. Per the germline V gene, CDR1 is SGHAT and CDR2 is FQNNGV. Losses at the gene ends were 7 bases for V and 0 bases for J; bases not matched to a gene: 8. This CDR3 reads CASIPKGQLNTEAFF. In DNA, the CDR3 is TGTGCCAGCATCCCCAAGGGACAGCTGAACACTGAAGCTTTCTTT. Looking up the rest from reference TRBV11-2 and TRBJ1-1 gives the full variable domain: EAGVAQSPRYKIIEKRQSVAFWCNPISGHATLYWYQQILGQGPKLLIQFQNNGVVDDSQLPKDRFSAERLKGVDSTLKIQPAKLEDSAVYLCASIPKGQLNTEAFFGQGTRLTVV.

The rearrangement uses TRBV25-1 and TRBJ1-1, with a possible D match to TRBD1 (6 bases). The germline CDR1 and CDR2 sequences are MGHDK and SYGVNS. Trimming left V 5 bases short and J 0 bases short, with 19 bases between. There are 17 residues in the CDR3. The CDR3, as DNA: TGTGCCAGCAGTCCATGGGGGCAGTCCCGTATGAACACTGAAGCTTTCTTT. Its translation: CASSPWGQSRMNTEAFF. Full variable domain (missing parts from reference TRBV25-1 and TRBJ1-1): EADIYQTPRYLVIGTGKKITLECSQTMGHDKMYWYQQDPGMELHLIHYSYGVNSTEKGDLSSESTVSRIRTEHFPLTLESARPSHTSQYLCASSPWGQSRMNTEAFFGQGTRLTVV.

This clonotype was counted a single time. The V gene is TRBV19, the J gene TRBJ1-1; TRBD1 is a possible D gene (6 bases). V lost 4 bases, J lost 3 bases, and 9 bases lay in between. Germline loops: CDR1 LNHDA, CDR2 SQIVND (reference sequence). This CDR3 is built from 13 residues. The CDR3, as DNA: TGTGCCAGTAGTAGGGGGCGGGACACTGAAGCTTTCTTT. Translation gives CASSRGRDTEAFF.

In this sample, this clonotype turned up a few times. V and J are TRBV7-9 and TRBJ1-5; maybe TRBD1 (5 bases). Per germline, CDR1 SEHNR and CDR2 FQNEAQ (reference sequence). With 5 bases removed from V and 0 bases from J, the gap between germline ends came to 11 bases. The CDR3 is 15 residues long. The CDR3 loop reads CASSPAGFSNQPQHF. DNA for the CDR3: TGTGCCAGCAGCCCGGCAGGGTTTAGCAATCAGCCCCAGCATTTT.

This clonotype was detected only a few times. The chain couples TRBV5-8 to TRBJ1-5; 7 bases fit TRBD1. With V trimmed by 4 bases and J by 6 bases, 4 bases remained unmatched. The CDR3 extends over 13 amino acids. CDR1 and CDR2 from the germline V gene are SGHTS and YDEGEE. The CDR3 DNA reads as TGTGCCAGCAGCCTGACAGGGATTCAGCCCCAGCATTTT. This encodes CASSLTGIQPQHF.

Many counts were recorded for this clonotype. This chain links TRBV15 with TRBJ1-1; D perhaps matches TRBD1 (6 bases). CDR3 length equals 14 residues. The germline V and J ends were trimmed by 1 base and 4 bases, with 10 bases remaining between them. Looked up from germline, CDR1 is LNHNV and CDR2 is YYDKDF (reference sequence). The CDR3 here is CATSRGQEVTEAFF. The CDR3 DNA follows: TGTGCCACCAGCAGAGGACAGGAGGTCACTGAAGCTTTCTTT. Full variable domain (remainder filled in from reference TRBV15 and TRBJ1-1): DAMVIQNPRYQVTQFGKPVTLSCSQTLNHNVMYWYQQKSSQAPKLLFHYYDKDFNNEADTPDNFQSRRPNTSFCFLDIRSPGLGDTAMYLCATSRGQEVTEAFFGQGTRLTVV.

This clonotype was seen only once. A much larger clone is a single base away; this may be a read error. The rearrangement joins TRBV7-9 to TRBJ1-3; D is undetermined. In germline, CDR1 is SEHNR, CDR2 FQNEAQ (reference sequence). This CDR3 has 15 amino acids. DNA for the CDR3: TGTACCAGCAGCTTCGAGGCGAGCTCTGGAAACACCATATATTTT. It yields the protein CTSSFEASSGNTIYF. Full variable domain (remainder filled in from reference TRBV7-9 and TRBJ1-3): DTGVSQNPRHKITKRGQNVTFRCDPISEHNRLYWYRQTLGQGPEFLTYFQNEAQLEKSRLLSDRFSAERPKGSFSTLEIQRTEQGDSAMYLCTSSFEASSGNTIYFGEGSWLTVV.

The chain has TRBV19 and TRBJ2-7; either TRBD1 or TRBD2 may fit D (5 bases each). Germline values: CDR1 LNHDA, CDR2 SQIVND (reference sequence). The V end was cut by 1 base, the J end by 0 bases, with 10 bases between. The CDR3 length is 15 residues. CDR3 amino acids: CASSIGDESSYEQYF. CDR3 in DNA: TGTGCCAGTAGTATAGGGGACGAGAGCTCCTACGAGCAGTACTTC.

The CDR3 nucleotides are TGTGCCAGCAATACCGGGACAGGGTATAATTCACCCCTCCACTTT. It is translated as CASNTGTGYNSPLHF. The chain links TRBV2 to TRBJ1-6; 9 positions agree with TRBD1. V lost 7 bases and J lost 4; bases outside the gene matches: 5. Per germline, CDR1 SNHLY and CDR2 FYNNEI. The CDR3 totals 15 residues.

This clonotype turned up a few times. This chain uses TRBV7-9 with TRBJ1-2; D unclear. CDR3 length: 12 amino acids. Germline V gene sequence: CDR1 SEHNR, CDR2 FQNEAQ (reference sequence). Trimming took 5 bases from V and 8 from J, leaving 12 bases between them. The CDR3 DNA reads as TGTGCCAGCAGCCCACGTGAGGGCGGCTACACCTTC. Residues: CASSPREGGYTF. The variable domain in full, with the rest retrieved from reference TRBV7-9 and TRBJ1-2, is DTGVSQNPRHKITKRGQNVTFRCDPISEHNRLYWYRQTLGQGPEFLTYFQNEAQLEKSRLLSDRFSAERPKGSFSTLEIQRTEQGDSAMYLCASSPREGGYTFGSGTRLTVV.

The genes are TRBV6-5 and TRBJ2-7, with TRBD2 matching over 13 bases. V gave up 6 bases and J gave up 5 bases; unmatched junction bases: 10. Germline values: CDR1 MNHEY, CDR2 SVGAGI. The CDR3 contains 16 residues. The CDR3 sequence: CASRQGLAGAGDEQYF. In nucleotides, the CDR3 is TGTGCCAGCAGGCAAGGACTAGCGGGAGCTGGCGACGAGCAGTACTTC.

The rearrangement uses TRBV12-3 or TRBV12-4 and TRBJ1-6; D perhaps matches TRBD1 (5 bases). Trimming cost V 6 bases and J 10 bases, with 16 bases left between them. There are 14 residues in the CDR3. This CDR3 is CASSLAGGGSPLHF. As DNA, the CDR3 is TGTGCCAGCAGCCTAGCGGGGGGTGGCTCACCCCTCCACTTT.

With respect to this clonotype: One end of the junction does not line up with germline, which may come from a read error. The V gene is TRBV5-4, the J gene TRBJ1-1; D is unresolved. This CDR3 has 15 amino acids. Per germline, CDR1 SGHNT and CDR2 YYREEE (reference sequence). Here the CDR3 reads CVSSLLLGVGTEAFF. CDR3 DNA sequence: TGTGTCAGCAGCCTCCTCCTTGGTGTGGGCACTGAAGCTTTCTTT.

The V and J genes are TRBV10-3 and TRBJ2-7; D tentatively fits TRBD1 or TRBD2 (5 bases each). Between the trimmed V and J ends, which lost 2 bases and 1 base, there was a span of 9 bases. This CDR3 has 14 amino acids. Germline V CDR1 and CDR2: ENHRY, SYGVKD. The CDR3 DNA sequence: TGTGCCATCAGTGAGCTAGAGGGGTCCTACGAGCAGTACTTC. It codes for CAISELEGSYEQYF.

The rearrangement joins TRBV19 to TRBJ2-5; D is possibly TRBD2 (5 bases). From germline, CDR1 is LNHDA and CDR2 SQIVND (reference sequence). The V and J ends lost 4 bases and 0 bases respectively, with 9 bases between them. The CDR3 sequence is 14 residues long. CDR3 nucleotides: TGTGCCAGTAGTAAGGAGCGGAACCAAGAGACCCAGTACTTC. It specifies CASSKERNQETQYF.

This clonotype was seen only once. J is TRBJ2-1 and V is TRBV20-1, with 9 bases lining up with TRBD1. Trimming cost V 5 bases and J 8 bases; bases outside gene matches: 4. CDR3 length: 12 residues. Germline V lookup: CDR1 DFQATT, CDR2 SNEGSKA (reference sequence). The CDR3 sequence is CSAEQGADEQFF. Written as DNA, the CDR3 is TGCAGTGCTGAACAGGGGGCGGATGAGCAGTTCTTC.

This clonotype was picked up many times. The rearrangement links TRBV10-3 to TRBJ2-7, with TRBD1 identical over 9 bases. The germline V gene encodes CDR1 ENHRY and CDR2 SYGVKD. The trim removed 9 bases at V and 4 bases at J, leaving 1 base unmatched. This CDR3 has 11 amino acids. The CDR3 sequence: CAIGTGYEQYF. The CDR3 DNA reads TGTGCCATAGGGACAGGGTACGAGCAGTACTTC.

The rearrangement links TRBV12-3 or TRBV12-4 to TRBJ2-5; D not resolved. The CDR3 has 13 residues. V shed 6 bases and J shed 4 bases, with 12 bases lying between them. This CDR3 is CASSVKVGETQYF. Written as DNA, the CDR3 is TGTGCCAGCAGCGTCAAGGTAGGAGAGACCCAGTACTTC.

With respect to this clonotype: This may come from a read error, since a much larger clone is one base off. The chain links TRBV27 to TRBJ2-7; TRBD1 matches 9 bases. The CDR3 is 14 amino acids. The V gene end was trimmed by 6 bases and the J gene end by 5 bases; junction bases not matched to a gene: 8. Germline V gene lookup returns CDR1 MNHEY and CDR2 SMNVEV (reference sequence). The CDR3 sequence is CASRPFGTGNEQYF. As DNA, the CDR3 is TGTGCCAGCAGACCCTTCGGGACAGGGAACGAGCAGTACTTC.

V gene TRBV7-9 combines with J gene TRBJ1-2, with a possible D match to TRBD1 (6 bases). Germline CDR1 SEHNR, CDR2 FQNEAQ (reference sequence). V lost 4 bases, J lost 2 bases, and 17 bases lay in between. This CDR3 is 16 amino acids long. The CDR3: CASSSSLRQGNYGYTF. CDR3 coding DNA: TGTGCCAGCAGCTCTTCCCTTAGGCAGGGGAACTATGGCTACACCTTC.

V usage is TRBV7-9 and J usage is TRBJ2-6; D is unresolved. The germline V and J ends were trimmed by 5 bases and 1 base, with 12 bases remaining between them. Per germline, CDR1 SEHNR and CDR2 FQNEAQ (reference sequence). This CDR3 comprises 16 residues. The CDR3 bases are TGTGCCAGCAGCCCCGACGTGGGATCTGGGGCCAACGTCCTGACTTTC. As protein: CASSPDVGSGANVLTF.

The DNA of the CDR3 is TGTGCCAGCAGTGAATGGGGTGTAGGGCGCGCTGAAGCTTTCTTT. This codes for CASSEWGVGRAEAFF. V is TRBV25-1 and J is TRBJ1-1; D is unclear. CDR1 is MGHDK and CDR2 is SYGVNS in the germline V gene. The V and J ends lost 1 base and 6 bases respectively, with 15 bases between them. The CDR3 totals 15 residues.

This clonotype showed up just a few times. The chain joins TRBV11-2 to TRBJ2-7, with 8 bases that match TRBD2. Trimming took 5 bases from V and 6 from J; bases not matched to a gene: 6. The CDR3 totals 13 residues. The germline V gene encodes CDR1 SGHAT and CDR2 FQNNGV. As DNA, the CDR3 is TGTGCCAGCAGCCGCGGACTAGCAGTCGAGCAGTACTTC. Protein sequence: CASSRGLAVEQYF.

This clonotype was recorded at least ten times. The rearrangement uses TRBV19 and TRBJ1-5; the D gene is possibly TRBD1 (6 bases). V lost 10 bases and J 2 bases, leaving 9 bases between the germline ends. The CDR3 length is 12 residues. Per germline, CDR1 LNHDA and CDR2 SQIVND (reference sequence). CDR3 residues: CAIRQGNQPQHF. The CDR3 nucleotides are TGTGCCATCCGACAGGGCAATCAGCCCCAGCATTTT.

This clonotype was counted a few times. This rearrangement joins TRBV24-1 to TRBJ1-2, with 7 bases lining up with TRBD1. This CDR3 region has 16 residues. Germline V gives CDR1 KGHDR, CDR2 SFDVKD. Unmatched junction bases numbered 9, after V lost 3 bases and J lost 3 bases. The CDR3 DNA is TGTGCCACCAGTGATCCAGAAGGGGGCCCGGACTATGGCTACACCTTC. Protein product: CATSDPEGGPDYGYTF.

The gene calls are TRBV6-1 and TRBJ1-2, with TRBD1 identical over 7 bases. The CDR3 runs 13 residues. CDR1 is MNHNS and CDR2 is SASEGT in the germline V gene. The junction had 6 bases not matched to a gene; V was cut back by 4 bases and J by 7 bases. The CDR3 reads CASSVTEGAGYTF. The CDR3 region has the DNA TGTGCCAGCAGTGTGACAGAGGGGGCTGGCTACACCTTC.

CDR3 in DNA: TGCGCCAGCAGCCATACAGGGGAGGGGGGCAATCAGCCCCAGCATTTT. Translation: CASSHTGEGGNQPQHF. The V and J genes are TRBV4-3 and TRBJ1-5, with 7 bases identical to TRBD1. The junction had 7 bases not matched to a gene; V was cut back by 3 bases and J by 2 bases. There are 16 residues in the CDR3. Germline values: CDR1 LGHNA, CDR2 YSLEER.

This clonotype was seen only a few times. This chain uses TRBV10-3 with TRBJ1-5; 7 bases align to TRBD1. The germline CDR1 and CDR2 sequences are ENHRY and SYGVKD. V dropped 8 bases and J dropped 0; count of bases not matched to a gene: 1. The CDR3 is made up of 13 amino acids. CDR3 in amino acids: CAIDRDSNQPQHF. The CDR3, as DNA: TGTGCCATCGACAGGGATAGCAATCAGCCCCAGCATTTT.